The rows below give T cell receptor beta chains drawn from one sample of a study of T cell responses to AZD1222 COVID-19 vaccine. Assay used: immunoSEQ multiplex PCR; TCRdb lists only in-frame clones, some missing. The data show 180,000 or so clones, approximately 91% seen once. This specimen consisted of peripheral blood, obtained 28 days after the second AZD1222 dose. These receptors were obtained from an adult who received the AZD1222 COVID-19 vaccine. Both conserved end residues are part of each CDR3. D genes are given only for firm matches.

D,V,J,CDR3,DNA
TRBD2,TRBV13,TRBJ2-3,CASSLVASGARTDTQYF,TGTGCCAGCAGCTTAGTTGCTAGCGGGGCGCGCACAGATACGCAGTATTTT
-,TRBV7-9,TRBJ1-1,CASSHRQTEAFF,TGTGCCAGCAGCCACCGACAGACCGAAGCTTTCTTT
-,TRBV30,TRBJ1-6,CAWKEEHNSPLHF,TGTGCCTGGAAAGAAGAACATAATTCACCCCTCCACTTT
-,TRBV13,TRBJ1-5,CASSTGNNQPQHF,TGTGCCAGCAGCACCGGGAACAATCAGCCCCAGCATTTT
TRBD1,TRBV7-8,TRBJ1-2,CASSPAVGTGREGLYGYTF,TGTGCCAGCAGTCCCGCGGTCGGGACAGGGCGTGAGGGCCTCTATGGCTACACCTTC
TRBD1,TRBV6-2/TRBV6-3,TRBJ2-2,CASSRTGWAGELFF,TGTGCCAGCAGTAGGACAGGGTGGGCCGGGGAGCTGTTTTTT
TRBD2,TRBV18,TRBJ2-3,CASSSRHLAGGPGGTDTQYF,TGTGCCAGCTCATCACGGCATCTAGCGGGAGGGCCGGGGGGCACAGATACGCAGTATTTT
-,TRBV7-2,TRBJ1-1,CASSLWRNTEAFF,TGTGCCAGCAGCTTATGGAGGAACACTGAAGCTTTCTTT
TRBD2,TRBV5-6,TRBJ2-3,CASSGVERGVTDTQYF,TGTGCCAGCAGCGGGGTGGAGCGGGGGGTCACAGATACGCAGTATTTT
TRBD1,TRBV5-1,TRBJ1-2,CASSLGDSSFYTF,TGCGCCAGCAGCTTGGGGGACAGCTCCTTTTACACCTTC
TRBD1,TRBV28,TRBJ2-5,CASSLRQGEETQYF,TGTGCCAGCAGTTTACGGCAGGGGGAAGAGACCCAGTACTTC
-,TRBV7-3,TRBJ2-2,CASSLTTNTGELFF,TGTGCCAGCAGCTTAACTACGAACACCGGGGAGCTGTTTTTT
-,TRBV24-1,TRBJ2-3,CATSDQRSSTDTQYF,TGTGCCACCAGTGATCAGCGGTCTAGCACAGATACGCAGTATTTT
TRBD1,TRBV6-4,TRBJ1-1,CASREQGGTEAFF,TGTGCCAGCAGAGAACAGGGGGGCACTGAAGCTTTCTTT
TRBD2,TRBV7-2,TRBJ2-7,CASSQDGGGTYEQYF,TGTGCCAGCAGCCAGGACGGGGGAGGGACCTACGAGCAGTACTTC
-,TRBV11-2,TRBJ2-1,CASSLAGPYNEQFF,TGTGCCAGCAGCTTAGCGGGACCATACAATGAGCAGTTCTTC
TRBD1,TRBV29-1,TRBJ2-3,CSVRQGITDTQYF,TGCAGCGTCCGACAGGGAATCACAGATACGCAGTATTTT
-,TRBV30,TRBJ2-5,CAWSVGGGHGGTQYF,TGTGCCTGGAGTGTAGGGGGAGGACATGGGGGGACCCAGTACTTC
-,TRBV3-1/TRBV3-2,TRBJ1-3,CASSPLTGSGNTIYF,TGTGCCAGCAGCCCACTCACAGGGTCTGGAAACACCATATATTTT